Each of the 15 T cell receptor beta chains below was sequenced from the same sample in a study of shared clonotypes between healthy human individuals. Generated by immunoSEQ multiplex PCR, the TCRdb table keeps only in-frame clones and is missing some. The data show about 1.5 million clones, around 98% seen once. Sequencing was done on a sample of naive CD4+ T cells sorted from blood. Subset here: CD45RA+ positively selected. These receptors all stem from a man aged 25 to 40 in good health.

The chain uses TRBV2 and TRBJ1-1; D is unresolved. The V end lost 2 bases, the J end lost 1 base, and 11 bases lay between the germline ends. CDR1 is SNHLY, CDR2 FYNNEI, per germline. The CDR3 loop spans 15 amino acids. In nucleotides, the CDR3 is TGTGCCAGCAGTGAAACCGAGTACTCGAACACTGAAGCTTTCTTT. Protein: CASSETEYSNTEAFF. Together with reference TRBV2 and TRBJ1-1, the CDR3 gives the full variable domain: EPEVTQTPSHQVTQMGQEVILRCVPISNHLYFYWYRQILGQKVEFLVSFYNNEISEKSEIFDDQFSVERPDGSNFTLKIRSTKLEDSAMYFCASSETEYSNTEAFFGQGTRLTVV.

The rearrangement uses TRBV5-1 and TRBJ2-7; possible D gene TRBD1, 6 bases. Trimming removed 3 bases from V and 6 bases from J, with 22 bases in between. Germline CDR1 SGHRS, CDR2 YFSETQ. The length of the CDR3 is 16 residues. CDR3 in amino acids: CASSSGSQGLMGEQYF. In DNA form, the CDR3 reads TGCGCCAGCAGCTCCGGTTCCCAGGGGTTGATGGGCGAGCAGTACTTC.

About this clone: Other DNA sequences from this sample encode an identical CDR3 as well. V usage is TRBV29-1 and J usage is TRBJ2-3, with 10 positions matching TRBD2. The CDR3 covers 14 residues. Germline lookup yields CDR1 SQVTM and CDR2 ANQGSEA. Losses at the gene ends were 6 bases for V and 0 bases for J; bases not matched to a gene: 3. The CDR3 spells CSVATSGSTDTQYF. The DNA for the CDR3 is TGCAGCGTCGCGACTAGCGGGAGCACAGATACGCAGTATTTT.

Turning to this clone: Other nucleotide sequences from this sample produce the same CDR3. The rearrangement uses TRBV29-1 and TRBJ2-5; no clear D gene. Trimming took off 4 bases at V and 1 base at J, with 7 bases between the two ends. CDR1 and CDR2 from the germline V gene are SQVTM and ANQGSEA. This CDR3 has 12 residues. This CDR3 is CSVGVSQETQYF. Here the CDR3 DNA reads TGCAGCGTTGGGGTGTCCCAAGAGACCCAGTACTTC.

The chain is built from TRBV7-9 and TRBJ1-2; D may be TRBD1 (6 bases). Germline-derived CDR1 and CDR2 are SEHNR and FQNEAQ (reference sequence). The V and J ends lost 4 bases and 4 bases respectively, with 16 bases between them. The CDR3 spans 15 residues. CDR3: CASSSGSGQTYGYTF. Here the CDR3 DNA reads TGTGCCAGCAGCTCAGGCTCCGGACAGACCTATGGCTACACCTTC.

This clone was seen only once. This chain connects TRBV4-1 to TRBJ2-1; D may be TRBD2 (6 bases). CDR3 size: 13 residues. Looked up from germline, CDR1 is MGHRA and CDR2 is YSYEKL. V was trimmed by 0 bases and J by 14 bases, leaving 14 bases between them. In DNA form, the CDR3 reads TGCGCCAGCAGCCAAGATCGAGCTAGCGTCGAGTTCTTC. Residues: CASSQDRASVEFF.

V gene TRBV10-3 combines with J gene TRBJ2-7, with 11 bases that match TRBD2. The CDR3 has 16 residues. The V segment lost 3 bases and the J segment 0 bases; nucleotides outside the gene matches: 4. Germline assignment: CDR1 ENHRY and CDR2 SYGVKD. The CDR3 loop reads CAISELGLAGSYEQYF. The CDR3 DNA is TGTGCCATCAGTGAATTAGGACTAGCGGGCTCCTACGAGCAGTACTTC.

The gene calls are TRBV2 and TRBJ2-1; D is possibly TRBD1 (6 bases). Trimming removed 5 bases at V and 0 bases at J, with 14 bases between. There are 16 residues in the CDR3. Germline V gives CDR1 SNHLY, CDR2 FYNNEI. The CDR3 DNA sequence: TGTGCCAGCAGTTCGGGACACCCCTACTCCTACAATGAGCAGTTCTTC. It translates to CASSSGHPYSYNEQFF.

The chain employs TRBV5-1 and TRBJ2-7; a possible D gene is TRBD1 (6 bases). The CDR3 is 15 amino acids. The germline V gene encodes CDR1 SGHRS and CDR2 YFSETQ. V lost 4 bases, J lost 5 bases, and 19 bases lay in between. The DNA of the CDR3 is TGCGCCAGCAGCCTCCTACCCACAGGGTTCGACGAGCAGTACTTC. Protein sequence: CASSLLPTGFDEQYF.

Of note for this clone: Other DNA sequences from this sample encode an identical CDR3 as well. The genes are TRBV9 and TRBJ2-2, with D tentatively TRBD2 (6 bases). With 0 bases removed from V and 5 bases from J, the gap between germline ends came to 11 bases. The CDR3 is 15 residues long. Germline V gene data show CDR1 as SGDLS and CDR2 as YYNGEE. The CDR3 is CASSVGQGGTGELFF. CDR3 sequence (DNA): TGTGCCAGCAGCGTAGGGCAGGGAGGAACCGGGGAGCTGTTTTTT.

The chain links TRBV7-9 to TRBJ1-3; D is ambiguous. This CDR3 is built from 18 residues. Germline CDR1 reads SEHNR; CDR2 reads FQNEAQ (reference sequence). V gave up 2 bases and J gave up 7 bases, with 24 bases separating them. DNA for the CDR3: TGTGCCAGCAGCTTAAGGGCGTCGACCGGTGGCAAACGGAACACCATATATTTT. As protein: CASSLRASTGGKRNTIYF.

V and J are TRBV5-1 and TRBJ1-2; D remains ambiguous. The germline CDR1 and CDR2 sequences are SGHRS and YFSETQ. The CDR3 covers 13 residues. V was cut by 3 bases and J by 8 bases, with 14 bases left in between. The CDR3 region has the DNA TGCGCCAGCAGCTCCACCCCTCCCAGCGGCTACACCTTC. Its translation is CASSSTPPSGYTF.

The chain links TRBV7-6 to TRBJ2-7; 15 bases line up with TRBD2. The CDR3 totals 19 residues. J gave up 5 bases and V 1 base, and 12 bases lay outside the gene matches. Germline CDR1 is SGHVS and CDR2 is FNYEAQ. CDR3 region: CASSLGHAGLAGGHNEQYF. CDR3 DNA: TGTGCCAGCAGCTTAGGCCACGCGGGACTAGCGGGAGGTCATAACGAGCAGTACTTC.

CDR3 DNA: TGTGCCAGCAGCGCTGAGGGCTACGAGCAGTACTTC. Its protein product is CASSAEGYEQYF. This chain connects TRBV9 to TRBJ2-7, with TRBD2 as a possible D gene (5 bases). The CDR3 sequence is 12 residues long. The germline CDR1 and CDR2 sequences are SGDLS and YYNGEE. Trimming pared 3 bases from V and 3 bases from J, leaving 7 bases between.

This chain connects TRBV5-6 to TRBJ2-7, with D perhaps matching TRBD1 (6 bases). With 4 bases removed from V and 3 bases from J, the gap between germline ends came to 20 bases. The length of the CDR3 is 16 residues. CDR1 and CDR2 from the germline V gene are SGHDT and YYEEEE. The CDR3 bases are TGTGCCAGCAGCCCCCGCGAAGGCCGAGGGGGCTACGAGCAGTACTTC. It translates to CASSPREGRGGYEQYF.